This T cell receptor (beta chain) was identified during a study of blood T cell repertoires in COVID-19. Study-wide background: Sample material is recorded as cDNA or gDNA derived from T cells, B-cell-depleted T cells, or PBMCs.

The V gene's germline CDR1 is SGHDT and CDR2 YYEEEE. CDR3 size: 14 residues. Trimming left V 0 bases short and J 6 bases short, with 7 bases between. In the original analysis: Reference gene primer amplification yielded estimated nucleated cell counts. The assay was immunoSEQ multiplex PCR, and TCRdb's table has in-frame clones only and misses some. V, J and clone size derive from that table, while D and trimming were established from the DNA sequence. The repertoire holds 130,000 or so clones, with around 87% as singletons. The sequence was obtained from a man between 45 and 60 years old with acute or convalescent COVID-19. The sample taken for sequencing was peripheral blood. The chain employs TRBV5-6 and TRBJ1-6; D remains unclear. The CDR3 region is CASSLEPVNSPLHF. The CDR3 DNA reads TGTGCCAGCAGCTTGGAACCAGTTAATTCACCCCTCCACTTT.